This record looks at one TCR beta chain sequence and its context. Antigen specificity is unknown. CDR1 SGHDN and CDR2 FVKESK come from the germline V gene. The CDR3 length is 14 residues. The PCR employed 60 Vbeta primers together with 13 Jbeta primers. Measured with immunoSEQ multiplex PCR; TCRdb has only the in-frame clones, and not every one. Of about 160,000 clones listed, 80% to 90% are singletons. This sample stems from a study of cytomegalovirus exposure and HLA in healthy donors. Study context: In an earlier analysis, 95 million to 140 million unique TCR beta sequences were found from 150 million to 200 million T cells.

Overall study findings and caveats: Of the V segments, some could not be distinguished, including TRBV6-2 and TRBV6-3, and were excluded. The study found most TCR sequences rare, yet found some public TCRs in many donors.

The specimen was PBMCs. The sequence was collected from a man between 45 and 60 years old in good health and CMV-seropositive. The chain recombines TRBV14 with TRBJ2-5; D is perhaps TRBD1 (6 bases). The end of the DNA is better explained by TRBJ2-7, so the J call may be wrong. CDR3 sequence (DNA): TGTGCCAGCAGCCAACACGGCCGCAGGGGCGAGCAGTACTTC. Translated, it gives CASSQHGRRGEQYF.